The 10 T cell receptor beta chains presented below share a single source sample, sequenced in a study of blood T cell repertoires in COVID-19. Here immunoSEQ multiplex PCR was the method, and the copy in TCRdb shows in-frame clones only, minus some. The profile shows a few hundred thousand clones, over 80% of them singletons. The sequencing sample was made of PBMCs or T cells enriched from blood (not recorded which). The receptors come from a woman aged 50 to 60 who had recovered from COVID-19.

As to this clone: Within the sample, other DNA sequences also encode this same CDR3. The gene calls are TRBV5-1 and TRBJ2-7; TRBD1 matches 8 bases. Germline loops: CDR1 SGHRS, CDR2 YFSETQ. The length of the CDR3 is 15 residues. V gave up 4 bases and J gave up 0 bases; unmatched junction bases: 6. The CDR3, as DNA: TGCGCCAGCAGCCTTGGACAGGGAAGCTCCTACGAGCAGTACTTC. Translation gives CASSLGQGSSYEQYF.

Written as DNA, the CDR3 is TGTGCCAGCAGCTGGTCCGGGAACCAGGGGACTGAAGCTTTCTTT. Amino acids: CASSWSGNQGTEAFF. The chain employs TRBV7-2 and TRBJ1-1; D might be TRBD1 (6 bases). This CDR3 is 15 amino acids long. Between the trimmed V and J ends, which lost 4 bases and 5 bases, there was a span of 17 bases. Looked up from germline, CDR1 is SGHTA and CDR2 is FQGNSA.

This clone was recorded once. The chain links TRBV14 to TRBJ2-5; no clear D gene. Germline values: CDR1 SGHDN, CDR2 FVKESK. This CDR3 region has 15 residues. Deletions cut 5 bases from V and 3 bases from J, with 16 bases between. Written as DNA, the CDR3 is TGTGCCAGCAGCGAGACCAAAACAGTAAAAGAGACCCAGTACTTC. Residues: CASSETKTVKETQYF.

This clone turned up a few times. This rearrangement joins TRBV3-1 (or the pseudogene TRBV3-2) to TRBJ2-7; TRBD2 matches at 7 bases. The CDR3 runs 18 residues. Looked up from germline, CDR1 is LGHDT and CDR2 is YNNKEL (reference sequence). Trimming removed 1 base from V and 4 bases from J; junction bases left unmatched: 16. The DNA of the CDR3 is TGTGCCAGCAGCCAAGGGGCCCCCTCAATACTAGCGCCATACGAGCAGTACTTC. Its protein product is CASSQGAPSILAPYEQYF.

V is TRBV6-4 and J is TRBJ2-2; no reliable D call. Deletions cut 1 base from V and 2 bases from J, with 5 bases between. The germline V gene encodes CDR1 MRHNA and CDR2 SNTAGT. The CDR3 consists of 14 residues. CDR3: CASSDFINTGELFF. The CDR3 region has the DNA TGTGCCAGCAGTGACTTCATCAACACCGGGGAGCTGTTTTTT.

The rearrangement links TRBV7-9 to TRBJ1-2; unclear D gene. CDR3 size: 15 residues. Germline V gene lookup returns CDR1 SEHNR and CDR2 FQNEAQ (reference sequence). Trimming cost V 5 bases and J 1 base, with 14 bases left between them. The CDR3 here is CASSMDRRGNYGYTF. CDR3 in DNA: TGTGCCAGCAGCATGGACCGCCGGGGTAACTATGGCTACACCTTC.

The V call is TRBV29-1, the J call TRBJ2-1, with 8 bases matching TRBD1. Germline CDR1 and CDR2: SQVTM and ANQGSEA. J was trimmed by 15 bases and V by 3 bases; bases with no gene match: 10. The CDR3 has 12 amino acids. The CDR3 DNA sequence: TGCAGCGTTGATCTCGGACAGGGTAGGGGGTTCTTC. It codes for CSVDLGQGRGFF.

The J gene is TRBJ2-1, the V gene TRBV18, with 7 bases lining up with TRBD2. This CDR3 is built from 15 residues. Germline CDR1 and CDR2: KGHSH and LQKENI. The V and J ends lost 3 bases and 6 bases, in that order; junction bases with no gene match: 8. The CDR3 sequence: CASSPRTSLGNEQFF. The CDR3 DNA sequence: TGTGCCAGCTCACCCCGGACTAGTTTGGGCAATGAGCAGTTCTTC.

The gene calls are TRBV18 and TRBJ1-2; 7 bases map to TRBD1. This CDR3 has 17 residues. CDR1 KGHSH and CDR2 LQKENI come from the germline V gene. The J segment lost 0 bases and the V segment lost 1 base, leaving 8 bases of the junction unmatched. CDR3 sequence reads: CASSPREGALTNYGYTF. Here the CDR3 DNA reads TGTGCCAGCTCACCACGAGAGGGGGCCCTCACTAACTATGGCTACACCTTC.

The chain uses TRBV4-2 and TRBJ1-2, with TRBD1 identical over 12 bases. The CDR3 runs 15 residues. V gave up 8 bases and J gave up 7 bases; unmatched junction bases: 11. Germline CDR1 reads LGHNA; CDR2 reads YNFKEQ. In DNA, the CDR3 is TGTGCCAGCCAACACCCGGGACAGGGGGCAGGTGGCTACACCTTC. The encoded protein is CASQHPGQGAGGYTF.